Below, 5 T cell receptor beta chains from the same sample are listed, as sequenced in a study of blood T cell repertoires in COVID-19. Profiled with immunoSEQ multiplex PCR; TCRdb holds only in-frame clones, not every one. Of about 350,000 clones in the sample, roughly 90% were seen once. Sample: PBMCs or T cells enriched from blood (not recorded which). These TCRs come from a young woman who had been exposed to COVID-19.

V is TRBV10-3 and J is TRBJ1-5; 7 bases agree with TRBD1. The ends lost 5 bases at V and 5 bases at J; junction bases unmatched: 3. Germline CDR1 is ENHRY and CDR2 is SYGVKD. The CDR3 totals 13 residues. CDR3 nucleotides: TGTGCCATCAGTTCTCAGGGGGATCAGCCCCAGCATTTT. Translating gives CAISSQGDQPQHF.

The V gene is TRBV3-1 (or the pseudogene TRBV3-2), the J gene TRBJ2-5, with D maybe TRBD2 (6 bases). The CDR3 has 14 residues. V lost 7 bases, J lost 3 bases, and 15 bases lay in between. Germline lookup yields CDR1 LGHDT and CDR2 YNNKEL (reference sequence). CDR3 coding DNA: TGTGCCAGCAATTCTGGGGGGAATGAAGAGACCCAGTACTTC. Protein: CASNSGGNEETQYF.

V is TRBV7-3 and J is TRBJ1-1, with 8 nucleotides matching TRBD1. The CDR3 is made up of 17 amino acids. Per germline, CDR1 SGHTA and CDR2 FQGTGA. The V gene end was trimmed by 2 bases and the J gene end by 0 bases; junction bases not matched to a gene: 8. The DNA for the CDR3 is TGTGCCAGCAGCTTACGACAGGGGACGGCTCTGAACACTGAAGCTTTCTTT. Translated: CASSLRQGTALNTEAFF. Based on the CDR3 plus reference TRBV7-3 and TRBJ1-1, the full variable domain is GAGVSQTPSNKVTEKGKYVELRCDPISGHTALYWYRQSLGQGPEFLIYFQGTGAADDSGLPNDRFFAVRPEGSVSTLKIQRTERGDSAVYLCASSLRQGTALNTEAFFGQGTRLTVV.

CDR3 sequence: CASSPFLGVENEKLFF. The CDR3, as DNA: TGTGCCAGCTCACCATTCCTCGGGGTGGAAAATGAAAAACTGTTTTTT. The gene calls are TRBV18 and TRBJ1-4; no definite D call. The CDR3 is 16 residues long. Trimming stripped 2 bases from V and 5 bases from J, with 15 bases between. CDR1 and CDR2 from the germline V gene are KGHSH and LQKENI.

This clone was observed a single time. The V call is TRBV6-5, the J call TRBJ2-7, with 8 bases lining up with TRBD1. V dropped 4 bases and J dropped 5; count of bases not matched to a gene: 7. This CDR3 has 14 residues. Germline lookup yields CDR1 MNHEY and CDR2 SVGAGI. The CDR3 loop reads CASSFRQGYHEQYF. CDR3 DNA sequence: TGTGCCAGCAGTTTTCGACAGGGGTACCACGAGCAGTACTTC.